These T cell receptor beta chains were read from a single sample in a study of metastatic and nonmetastatic thyroid tumors. TCRdb re-analyzed the PCR reads through MiXCR. The sample yields about 16,000 clones, around 33% seen once. The sample taken for sequencing was tumor tissue. These receptors came from a male donor with papillary thyroid cancer or a benign thyroid nodule (not recorded which). Some clones in this sample may be carry-over from other donors' samples. CDR3s include the opening cysteine and the closing phenylalanine or tryptophan. Each record gives: D gene, J gene, clone size, V gene, CDR3 DNA, CDR3 protein. The D gene is left open where the match is weak. Clone sizes are given selectively: once, few, many, or a class where the clone is expanded.

D: NA
J: TRBJ1-2
size: few
V: TRBV2
DNA: TGTGCCAGCAGTGAATGGCACGAAGCCGGCTACACCTTC
CDR3: CASSEWHEAGYTF

D: NA
J: TRBJ2-7
size: NA
V: TRBV6-2/TRBV6-3
DNA: TGTGCCAGCAGGGTGGGCCCAATGGAGCAGTACTTC
CDR3: CASRVGPMEQYF

D: NA
J: TRBJ2-7
size: few
V: TRBV6-2/TRBV6-3
DNA: TGTGCCAGCACTATCTCGGACGCTTATAACGAGCAGTACTTC
CDR3: CASTISDAYNEQYF

D: TRBD1
J: TRBJ2-2
size: NA
V: TRBV6-5
DNA: TGTGCCAGCAGTTCGAGGGGGCGGAACACCGGGGAGCTGTTTTTT
CDR3: CASSSRGRNTGELFF

D: NA
J: TRBJ1-6
size: NA
V: TRBV19
DNA: TGTGCCAGTAGTATGTTTGGTCAGTTTAATCCACCCCTCCACTTT
CDR3: CASSMFGQFNPPLHF

D: NA
J: TRBJ1-5
size: NA
V: TRBV6-1
DNA: TGTGCCAGCACACAACAGGGCCCCTATAGCAATCAGCCCCAGCATTTT
CDR3: CASTQQGPYSNQPQHF

D: NA
J: TRBJ1-2
size: NA
V: TRBV14
DNA: TGTGCCAGCAGCCCAAGGGGCCAGGGTGGCTATGGCTACACCTTC
CDR3: CASSPRGQGGYGYTF

D: NA
J: TRBJ2-7
size: NA
V: TRBV30
DNA: TGTGCCTGGAGCCGGGACAATTCCCCCTACGAGCAGTACTTC
CDR3: CAWSRDNSPYEQYF

D: NA
J: TRBJ1-3
size: NA
V: TRBV7-9
DNA: TGTGCCAGCAGCGAAGGAGGGAGGTCTGGAAACACCATATATTTT
CDR3: CASSEGGRSGNTIYF

D: NA
J: TRBJ2-3
size: once
V: TRBV20-1
DNA: TGCAGTGCTAGAAGGGGCCTCACAGATACGCAGTATTTT
CDR3: CSARRGLTDTQYF

D: NA
J: TRBJ1-1
size: many
V: TRBV2
DNA: TGTGCCAGCAGTGAAGCGCCGCAGACAGAAGAAGCTTTCTTT
CDR3: CASSEAPQTEEAFF

D: NA
J: TRBJ1-4
size: medium-sized
V: TRBV2
DNA: TGTGCCAGCAGTGCAAATCGGGGTGGTGAAAAACTGTTTTTT
CDR3: CASSANRGGEKLFF

D: NA
J: TRBJ1-2
size: NA
V: TRBV11-2
DNA: TGTGCCAGCATGGCTGGACCGACTAACCTCTATGGCTACACCTTC
CDR3: CASMAGPTNLYGYTF

D: NA
J: TRBJ2-7
size: few
V: TRBV6-1
DNA: TGTCCCAGCAGTTCCGCGACATCCGACCCCCTATACGAGCAGTACTTC
CDR3: CPSSSATSDPLYEQYF

D: TRBD2
J: TRBJ2-1
size: few
V: TRBV7-9
DNA: TGTGCCAGCAGCCCAGGACTAGCGCAGTTCTTC
CDR3: CASSPGLAQFF

D: NA
J: TRBJ2-7
size: NA
V: TRBV12-3/TRBV12-4
DNA: TGTGCCAGCAGTTTATTGCGGGATCCCTACGAGCAGTACTTC
CDR3: CASSLLRDPYEQYF

D: TRBD2
J: TRBJ2-3
size: NA
V: TRBV11-2
DNA: TGTGCCAGCAGCCCAGTGGAGCTAGCGGGAGTAACAGATACGCAGTATTTT
CDR3: CASSPVELAGVTDTQYF

D: TRBD1
J: TRBJ1-1
size: few
V: TRBV27
DNA: TGTGCCAGCACCCGGACAGGGGCGGGGGGTGAAGCTTTCTTT
CDR3: CASTRTGAGGEAFF

D: NA
J: TRBJ2-7
size: few
V: TRBV12-3/TRBV12-4
DNA: TGTGCCAGCAGTTTAGGGGCCGACTACGAGCAGTACTTC
CDR3: CASSLGADYEQYF

D: NA
J: TRBJ2-1
size: few
V: TRBV6-1
DNA: TGTGCCAGCAGCCCAGACAATGAGCAGTTCTTC
CDR3: CASSPDNEQFF

D: NA
J: TRBJ2-7
size: NA
V: TRBV5-1
DNA: TGCGCCAGCACGACCGAGGGGGTAAATGAGCAGTACTTC
CDR3: CASTTEGVNEQYF

D: TRBD1
J: TRBJ2-7
size: NA
V: TRBV12-3/TRBV12-4
DNA: TGTGCCAGCAGTTCCAGACAGGGAGACAGCGAGCAGTACTTC
CDR3: CASSSRQGDSEQYF

D: NA
J: TRBJ2-1
size: many
V: TRBV5-4
DNA: TGTGCCAGCAGCTTGGAGAGGGGCAGGGGCAATGAGCAGTTCTTC
CDR3: CASSLERGRGNEQFF

D: NA
J: TRBJ2-3
size: many
V: TRBV6-4
DNA: TGTGCCAGCAGTGGGGGCAGCACAGATACGCAGTATTTT
CDR3: CASSGGSTDTQYF

D: NA
J: TRBJ2-7
size: NA
V: TRBV2
DNA: TGTGCCAGCAGTGGGGGGTCGTACGAGCAGTACTTC
CDR3: CASSGGSYEQYF

D: NA
J: TRBJ2-1
size: many
V: TRBV9
DNA: TGTGCCAGCAGCCCGCGGGGGCCGAGTTACAATGAGCAGTTCTTC
CDR3: CASSPRGPSYNEQFF

D: NA
J: TRBJ1-1
size: many
V: TRBV6-1
DNA: TGTGCCAGCAGTGGGGACCTTTATGAAGCTTTCTTT
CDR3: CASSGDLYEAFF

D: NA
J: TRBJ2-7
size: once
V: TRBV4-1
DNA: TGCGCCAGCAGCCCCTACTACGAGCAGTACTTC
CDR3: CASSPYYEQYF